Listed below are T cell receptor beta chains from one sample, sequenced in a study of T cells in Graves' hyperthyroidism and ophthalmopathy. TCRdb reprocessed the multiplex PCR reads with MiXCR, giving one entry per CDR3 protein. The sample consists of about 250,000 distinct CDR3 sequences, 22% of them appearing once. Source material: blood. The receptor set was obtained from a man under 40 with Graves' ophthalmopathy. Each CDR3 is given without its conserved first and last residue. The D gene is left open where the match is weak. Clone sizes are given selectively: once, few, many, or a class where the clone is expanded.

clone_size: NA
v_call: TRBV19
cdr3_length: 13
d_call: NA
cdr3_aa: ASSGRFSYNSPLH

clone_size: NA
v_call: TRBV5-1
cdr3_length: 14
d_call: NA
cdr3_aa: ASSAGWLSSQETQY

clone_size: NA
v_call: TRBV28
cdr3_length: 11
d_call: NA
cdr3_aa: ASRRGRAYEQY

clone_size: few
v_call: TRBV11-2
cdr3_length: 13
d_call: TRBD2
cdr3_aa: ASSLGLAGVETQY

clone_size: few
v_call: TRBV2
cdr3_length: 10
d_call: NA
cdr3_aa: ASSEAGYGYT

clone_size: many
v_call: TRBV7-8
cdr3_length: 13
d_call: TRBD1
cdr3_aa: ASSWGTVSKETQY

clone_size: many
v_call: TRBV20-1
cdr3_length: 12
d_call: NA
cdr3_aa: SARDRDIHNEQF

clone_size: few
v_call: TRBV5-4
cdr3_length: 13
d_call: TRBD1
cdr3_aa: ASRLLTGASDTQY

clone_size: NA
v_call: TRBV20-1
cdr3_length: 12
d_call: NA
cdr3_aa: SARDAVHYNEQF

clone_size: few
v_call: TRBV29-1
cdr3_length: 12
d_call: TRBD2
cdr3_aa: STGGRGNTGELF

clone_size: many
v_call: TRBV12-3/TRBV12-4
cdr3_length: 13
d_call: TRBD1
cdr3_aa: ASSEQGVANYGYT

clone_size: few
v_call: TRBV2
cdr3_length: 11
d_call: NA
cdr3_aa: ASTEDSYNEQF

clone_size: few
v_call: TRBV11-1
cdr3_length: 13
d_call: NA
cdr3_aa: ASSSLGSGANVLT

clone_size: NA
v_call: TRBV7-3
cdr3_length: 17
d_call: NA
cdr3_aa: ASSLTLGSGPTRVNEQF

clone_size: few
v_call: TRBV24-1
cdr3_length: 13
d_call: NA
cdr3_aa: ATSDFGSGNYGYT

clone_size: few
v_call: TRBV10-3
cdr3_length: 13
d_call: NA
cdr3_aa: AISGDGSSYNEQF

clone_size: few
v_call: TRBV20-1
cdr3_length: 12
d_call: NA
cdr3_aa: SARDRGGWGKLF

clone_size: NA
v_call: TRBV24-1
cdr3_length: 17
d_call: TRBD1
cdr3_aa: ATSDPSKNRGNSTDTQY

clone_size: NA
v_call: TRBV24-1
cdr3_length: 15
d_call: TRBD2
cdr3_aa: ATSDPRVTSGRGEQF

clone_size: NA
v_call: TRBV7-9
cdr3_length: 15
d_call: TRBD1
cdr3_aa: ASSTSHNDRGLYEQY

clone_size: NA
v_call: TRBV20-1
cdr3_length: 9
d_call: NA
cdr3_aa: SARDVYEQY

clone_size: NA
v_call: TRBV19
cdr3_length: 13
d_call: NA
cdr3_aa: ASSRGRLPNTEAF

clone_size: NA
v_call: TRBV27
cdr3_length: 13
d_call: TRBD2
cdr3_aa: ASSGGRAFTDTQY

clone_size: NA
v_call: TRBV7-3
cdr3_length: 12
d_call: NA
cdr3_aa: ASSSQGGVNEQF

clone_size: NA
v_call: TRBV29-1
cdr3_length: 11
d_call: NA
cdr3_aa: SVEGDTYNEQF

clone_size: many
v_call: TRBV20-1
cdr3_length: 13
d_call: TRBD2
cdr3_aa: SARDNGRGTYEQY

clone_size: few
v_call: TRBV7-3
cdr3_length: 13
d_call: NA
cdr3_aa: ASSSIGGPTDTQY

clone_size: NA
v_call: TRBV12-3/TRBV12-4
cdr3_length: 14
d_call: TRBD1
cdr3_aa: ASSLWGDRVYNEQF

clone_size: many
v_call: TRBV27
cdr3_length: 13
d_call: TRBD2
cdr3_aa: ASRSGTSGFYEQY

clone_size: many
v_call: TRBV30
cdr3_length: 11
d_call: NA
cdr3_aa: AWSVKVDSEQF

clone_size: NA
v_call: TRBV24-1
cdr3_length: 10
d_call: TRBD1
cdr3_aa: ATSDRDSEAF

clone_size: few
v_call: TRBV6-1
cdr3_length: 12
d_call: TRBD1
cdr3_aa: ASSTTGSDTEAF

clone_size: many
v_call: TRBV9
cdr3_length: 13
d_call: TRBD1
cdr3_aa: ASSAAGTDSYGYT

clone_size: few
v_call: TRBV11-3
cdr3_length: 14
d_call: TRBD2
cdr3_aa: ASSYGTSGRTETQY

clone_size: NA
v_call: TRBV7-9
cdr3_length: 12
d_call: NA
cdr3_aa: ASSKTGQNEKLF

clone_size: many
v_call: TRBV28
cdr3_length: 10
d_call: NA
cdr3_aa: ASSLFRGRAF

clone_size: few
v_call: TRBV30
cdr3_length: 9
d_call: NA
cdr3_aa: AWSSPNTIY

clone_size: many
v_call: TRBV28
cdr3_length: 13
d_call: TRBD2
cdr3_aa: ASSSPTSGSHEQF

clone_size: many
v_call: TRBV11-3
cdr3_length: 11
d_call: NA
cdr3_aa: ASSQRSQETQY

clone_size: many
v_call: TRBV11-2
cdr3_length: 13
d_call: NA
cdr3_aa: ASSPTRVNTGELF

clone_size: many
v_call: TRBV12-3/TRBV12-4
cdr3_length: 11
d_call: NA
cdr3_aa: ASSFGLTQPQH

clone_size: NA
v_call: TRBV7-2
cdr3_length: 11
d_call: NA
cdr3_aa: ASSLGGGGEQY